These 19 T cell receptor beta chains originate from one sample sequenced in a study of technical replicates of blood from a few donors. Sequenced by immunoSEQ multiplex PCR; TCRdb stores in-frame clones only, minus some. The data contain 80,000 or so clones, 90% to 97% of them seen just once; the ten biggest clones take up roughly 0.4%. Sequencing was carried out using T cells isolated from PBMCs. The receptors were gathered from a human donor in good health.

The chain combines TRBV2 with TRBJ1-2, with D possibly matching TRBD1 (5 bases). CDR1 and CDR2 (germline): SNHLY, FYNNEI. Trimming left V 7 bases short and J 0 bases short, with 21 bases between. The CDR3 loop spans 17 amino acids. The CDR3 sequence: CASIQTATKVANYGYTF. In DNA form, the CDR3 reads TGTGCCAGCATTCAGACAGCGACCAAAGTAGCTAACTATGGCTACACCTTC.

V gene TRBV27 combines with J gene TRBJ2-5, with a weak D call TRBD1 (6 bases). The ends were cut back, 5 bases at V and 5 bases at J, with 18 bases in the middle. This CDR3 has 15 residues. CDR1 is MNHEY, CDR2 SMNVEV, per germline (reference sequence). Written as DNA, the CDR3 is TGTGCCAGCAGTATAAGCAGGGGCTCTAGCGAGACCCAGTACTTC. Translated, it gives CASSISRGSSETQYF.

The genes are TRBV4-2 and TRBJ1-1, with D unclear. The CDR3 totals 11 residues. V was trimmed by 8 bases and J by 2 bases, leaving 6 bases between them. In germline, CDR1 is LGHNA, CDR2 YNFKEQ. The chain's CDR3 is CASGINTEAFF. DNA of the CDR3: TGTGCCAGCGGCATAAACACTGAAGCTTTCTTT.

The chain combines TRBV6-6 with TRBJ1-1, with D unclear. The germline gives CDR1 MNHNY, CDR2 SVGAGI (reference sequence). Between the trimmed V and J ends, which lost 6 bases and 0 bases, there was a span of 11 bases. The CDR3 runs to 14 residues. The CDR3 is CASSSRGMNTEAFF. In DNA form, the CDR3 reads TGTGCCAGCAGCTCCCGAGGGATGAACACTGAAGCTTTCTTT.

This chain connects TRBV5-4 to TRBJ2-1; TRBD2 matches at 7 bases. Germline V CDR1 and CDR2: SGHNT, YYREEE (reference sequence). The CDR3 totals 16 residues. Trimming removed 2 bases from V and 1 base from J; junction bases left unmatched: 6. As DNA, the CDR3 is TGTGCCAGCAGCTTACCCCCTAGCGGATCCTACAATGAGCAGTTCTTC. Translated: CASSLPPSGSYNEQFF. Variable domain in full (rest from reference TRBV5-4 and TRBJ2-1): ETGVTQSPTHLIKTRGQQVTLRCSSQSGHNTVSWYQQALGQGPQFIFQYYREEENGRGNFPPRFSGLQFPNYSSELNVNALELDDSALYLCASSLPPSGSYNEQFFGPGTRLTVL.

This sequence joins TRBV7-9 and TRBJ2-1; D perhaps matches TRBD1 (5 bases). Germline CDR1 and CDR2: SEHNR and FQNEAQ (reference sequence). The V end was cut by 4 bases, the J end by 12 bases, with 16 bases between. The CDR3 is 13 residues long. CDR3 amino acids: CASSSSDRVVQFF. In DNA, the CDR3 is TGTGCCAGCAGCTCTAGTGACAGAGTCGTGCAGTTCTTC.

This chain links TRBV2 with TRBJ2-5, with 11 bases matching TRBD2. The CDR3 loop spans 15 amino acids. Germline V gene data show CDR1 as SNHLY and CDR2 as FYNNEI. J lost 7 bases, V lost 1 base, and 5 bases had no gene match. The CDR3 DNA is TGTGCCAGCAGTGAAGAACTAGCGGGAGTTGGGACCCAGTACTTC. Encoded protein: CASSEELAGVGTQYF.

This chain connects TRBV20-1 to TRBJ1-1, with D perhaps TRBD1 (5 bases). V was clipped by 6 bases and J by 10 bases, with 12 bases between them. The CDR3 loop spans 10 amino acids. CDR1 is DFQATT and CDR2 is SNEGSKA in the germline V gene (reference sequence). The CDR3 loop reads CSAITGRAFF. Here the CDR3 DNA reads TGCAGTGCGATTACAGGAAGAGCTTTCTTT.

The rearrangement joins TRBV9 to TRBJ1-3; 9 nucleotides match TRBD1. In germline, CDR1 is SGDLS, CDR2 YYNGEE. V was clipped by 3 bases and J by 4 bases; unmatched bases: 5. The length of the CDR3 is 15 residues. CDR3 coding DNA: TGTGCCAGCAGCGCAGGGACAGGGAAGGGAAACACCATATATTTT. Amino acids: CASSAGTGKGNTIYF.

V gene TRBV19 combines with J gene TRBJ2-7; TRBD2 agrees at 14 bases. The CDR3 totals 18 residues. V lost 1 base to trimming and J lost 0 bases; unmatched junction nucleotides: 5. The germline gives CDR1 LNHDA, CDR2 SQIVND (reference sequence). The CDR3 protein is CASSIGGLAGGPSYEQYF. The CDR3 coding sequence is TGTGCCAGTAGTATAGGAGGACTAGCGGGAGGCCCCTCCTACGAGCAGTACTTC.

This chain uses TRBV15 with TRBJ1-1; a weak D match, TRBD1 (5 bases). This CDR3 contains 13 residues. Trimming cost V 3 bases and J 4 bases, with 9 bases left between them. CDR1 LNHNV and CDR2 YYDKDF come from the germline V gene (reference sequence). The CDR3 bases are TGTGCCACCAGCAGTAAAGGGGTCACTGAAGCTTTCTTT. Amino acids: CATSSKGVTEAFF.

CDR3: CASSYSTGPTGELFF. The CDR3 DNA reads as TGTGCCAGCAGTTACTCGACAGGGCCCACCGGGGAGCTGTTTTTT. The rearrangement uses TRBV6-5 and TRBJ2-2; 7 positions match TRBD1. The CDR3 is made up of 15 amino acids. With 0 bases clipped from V and 4 bases from J, the junction kept 2 bases outside the gene matches. Germline V gene lookup returns CDR1 MNHEY and CDR2 SVGAGI.

In DNA form, the CDR3 reads TGTGCCATCAGTGAAGTAGGGAGAAATAAACACGAGCAGTACTTC. Its translation: CAISEVGRNKHEQYF. The rearrangement joins TRBV10-3 to TRBJ2-7; D might be TRBD2 (5 bases). CDR1 is ENHRY, CDR2 SYGVKD, per germline. The CDR3 spans 15 residues. Trimming removed 3 bases from V and 5 bases from J, with 17 bases in between.

The chain uses TRBV7-3 and TRBJ2-2, with TRBD2 matching 10 bases. With V trimmed by 6 bases and J by 4 bases, 5 bases remained unmatched. The V gene's germline CDR1 is SGHTA and CDR2 FQGTGA. The CDR3 consists of 15 residues. The CDR3 nucleotides read TGTGCCAGCAGATCGGGACTAGCGAGCACCGGGGAGCTGTTTTTT. It codes for CASRSGLASTGELFF.

This chain uses TRBV27 with TRBJ2-3; TRBD2 is a possible D gene (6 bases). The CDR3 has 14 amino acids. CDR1 and CDR2 from the germline V gene are MNHEY and SMNVEV (reference sequence). The germline V and J ends were trimmed by 3 bases and 1 base, with 8 bases remaining between them. For the CDR3, the DNA is TGTGCCAGCAGTTTGACTAGACGCACAGATACGCAGTATTTT. Its protein product is CASSLTRRTDTQYF.

The J gene is TRBJ2-1, the V gene TRBV6-1, with TRBD2 matching 11 bases. CDR1 MNHNS and CDR2 SASEGT come from the germline V gene. Trimming cost V 7 bases and J 3 bases; bases outside gene matches: 5. The CDR3 is 15 amino acids. CDR3 in DNA: TGTGCCAGCACCCGACTAGCGGGAAGCTACAATGAGCAGTTCTTC. Encoded protein: CASTRLAGSYNEQFF.

The chain is built from TRBV11-3 and TRBJ2-7; D is possibly TRBD2 (6 bases). Germline-derived CDR1 and CDR2 are SGHNT and YENEEA. The V and J ends lost 3 bases and 4 bases respectively, with 10 bases between them. The CDR3 totals 13 residues. The CDR3 sequence: CASSFLAPYEQYF. The CDR3 region has the DNA TGTGCCAGCAGCTTTCTAGCGCCTTACGAGCAGTACTTC.

V and J are TRBV4-2 and TRBJ2-3; TRBD2 might be the D (5 bases). Between the trimmed V and J ends, which lost 3 bases and 0 bases, there was a span of 16 bases. There are 17 residues in the CDR3. Germline V gene lookup returns CDR1 LGHNA and CDR2 YNFKEQ. The DNA of the CDR3 is TGTGCCAGCAGCCACATTGGAGACCGGAGGAGCACAGATACGCAGTATTTT. Translating gives CASSHIGDRRSTDTQYF.

The chain couples TRBV6-5 to TRBJ1-2, with a possible D match to TRBD1 (6 bases). Germline V gene data show CDR1 as MNHEY and CDR2 as SVGAGI. The CDR3 sequence is 14 residues long. The ends were cut back, 5 bases at V and 3 bases at J, with 13 bases in the middle. DNA of the CDR3: TGTGCCAGCAGTCTCTATTCAGGGGACTATGGCTACACCTTC. It yields the protein CASSLYSGDYGYTF.